The entry below describes one T cell receptor (beta chain). The target antigen is unknown. CDR1 and CDR2 (germline): MNHEY, SMNVEV (reference sequence). Between the trimmed V and J ends, which lost 5 bases and 1 base, there was a span of 20 bases. The CDR3 has 17 residues. The repertoire was sequenced with immunoSEQ multiplex PCR; TCRdb's copy has only in-frame clones and lacks some. The sample holds some 240,000 clones, about 90% seen once. The data were obtained in a study of cytomegalovirus exposure and HLA in healthy donors. Points from the study as a whole: TCR sequences were mostly rare, though some public TCRs occurred in many donors.

Sequencing used PBMCs. The clonotype originates from a woman aged 25 to 45 in good health and CMV-seropositive. The chain has TRBV27 and TRBJ1-2; perhaps TRBD1 as D (5 bases). The chain's CDR3 is CASSPPGRQGGNYGYTF. CDR3 coding DNA: TGTGCCAGCAGTCCCCCCGGACGGCAGGGAGGTAACTATGGCTACACCTTC.